Reported below is one T cell receptor beta chain. The antigen is not known. These data originate in a study of radiotherapy plus CTLA-4 blockade in lung cancer. Study-wide results and limits: Radiotherapy plus ipilimumab was followed by expansion in blood of tumor-derived TCR clones.

Focal radiation plus CTLA-4 blockade with ipilimumab was administered to patients who had chemo-refractory metastatic non-small-cell lung cancer. The table came from immunoSEQ multiplex PCR; TCRdb's copy has only in-frame clones and leaves some out. The table has some 100,000 clones, about four fifths seen once; the top ten hold approximately 15%. This specimen was peripheral blood, taken from a patient treated with radiotherapy plus ipilimumab. This clonotype originated in a human donor with non-small cell lung cancer that progressed on radiotherapy plus ipilimumab.

CDR3 loop: CASVTSSQETQYF. DNA for the CDR3: TGTGCCAGCGTCACAAGCAGTCAAGAGACCCAGTACTTC. The chain couples TRBV18 to TRBJ2-5; D is ambiguous. Germline V gives CDR1 KGHSH, CDR2 LQKENI. The CDR3 is made up of 13 amino acids. Deletions cut 8 bases from V and 2 bases from J, with 12 bases between.